A selection of T cell receptor beta chains follows, all from one sample in a study of PD-1 blockade in classical Hodgkin lymphoma. Sequencing used immunoSEQ multiplex PCR; TCRdb keeps in-frame clones, though not all of them. Here the sample spans 60,000 to 75,000 clones, more than 90% being singletons. Sequenced material: peripheral blood mononuclear cells (PBMCs), taken at baseline. These receptor sequences come from a human donor with classical Hodgkin lymphoma. Both conserved end residues are part of each CDR3. D genes are given only for firm matches. The size field is filled for only some rows; it gives once, few, many or a size class.

TRBV6-6,NA,TRBD2,TRBJ2-7,TGTGCCAGCAGTGGTACTAGCGAGTACGAGCAGTACTTC,CASSGTSEYEQYF
TRBV19,once,TRBD2,TRBJ2-3,TGTGCCAGTAGTATAGAACCACGGGGGGGAAGGGATACGCAGTATTTT,CASSIEPRGGRDTQYF
TRBV4-1,NA,NA,TRBJ1-3,TGCGCCAGCAGTTACTTCATAGACTCTGGAAACACCATATATTTT,CASSYFIDSGNTIYF
TRBV28,NA,NA,TRBJ2-7,TGTGCCAGCCTAAATCCCGAAACGTACGAGCAGTACTTC,CASLNPETYEQYF
TRBV28,NA,NA,TRBJ1-1,TGTGCCAGCAGTTTATTATTTGGGAAACAGAACACTGAAGCTTTCTTT,CASSLLFGKQNTEAFF
TRBV5-4,NA,NA,TRBJ2-1,TGTGCCAGCAGCTTGGATGCGCACAATGAGCAGTTCTTC,CASSLDAHNEQFF
TRBV9,NA,TRBD2,TRBJ2-2,TGTGCCAGCAGCTTAGCGGGTTTCGCGAACACCGGGGAGCTGTTTTTT,CASSLAGFANTGELFF
TRBV7-3,NA,TRBD2,TRBJ2-3,TGTGCCAGCAGCTTATCCGGGAGGGGTGTAGATACGCAGTATTTT,CASSLSGRGVDTQYF
TRBV7-6,NA,NA,TRBJ2-7,TGTGCCAGCAGCCCTAGTAACGCGGGGTTCTACGAGCAGTACTTC,CASSPSNAGFYEQYF
TRBV5-8,once,NA,TRBJ1-5,TGTGCCAGCAGCTTGGGATGGGAGGCAGGGACGGTTCAGCCCCAGCATTTT,CASSLGWEAGTVQPQHF
TRBV27,NA,NA,TRBJ2-1,TGTGCCAGCAGTTTATCGGCCCACAATGAGCAGTTCTTC,CASSLSAHNEQFF
TRBV5-8,NA,NA,TRBJ1-5,TGTGCCAGCAGCGTCGTGAGCAATCAGCCCCAGCATTTT,CASSVVSNQPQHF
TRBV11-1,NA,NA,TRBJ2-5,TGTGCCAGCAGCCCACGGACTCGGGGCCTACAAGAGACCCAGTACTTC,CASSPRTRGLQETQYF
TRBV5-1,NA,NA,TRBJ2-7,TGCGCCAGCAGCTTGGCCTGGGCAAACTACGAGCAGTACTTC,CASSLAWANYEQYF
TRBV5-1,few,NA,TRBJ2-3,TGCGCCACTAGATCAGAGGGGGGTCTGGCAGATACGCAGTATTTT,CATRSEGGLADTQYF
TRBV5-1,NA,NA,TRBJ2-7,TGCGCCAGCAGCTTGGACAGGGTGATAGATTACGAGCAGTACTTC,CASSLDRVIDYEQYF
TRBV5-5,NA,NA,TRBJ2-1,TGTGCCAGCAGCGAGCCCGTATACAATGAGCAGTTCTTC,CASSEPVYNEQFF
TRBV2,NA,NA,TRBJ2-6,TGTGCCAGTAAGAGCTCTGGGGCCAACGTCCTGACTTTC,CASKSSGANVLTF
TRBV10-3,NA,NA,TRBJ2-1,TGTGCCATCAGTGACCCCCGGCCTAGCTCCTACAATGAGCAGTTCTTC,CAISDPRPSSYNEQFF
TRBV10-3,NA,NA,TRBJ1-4,TGTGCCATCAGACGACAGTCTAACGAAAAACTGTTTTTT,CAIRRQSNEKLFF
TRBV7-9,NA,TRBD2,TRBJ2-7,TGTGCCAGCAGCTTAGCGGCGGGAGAGATGTCCGAGCAGTACTTC,CASSLAAGEMSEQYF
TRBV19,NA,NA,TRBJ1-3,TGTGCCAGTAGTATCGATCCAGGGACGGGAAACACCATATATTTT,CASSIDPGTGNTIYF
TRBV28,NA,NA,TRBJ1-5,TGTGCCAGCAGTCAGATGAGTAAGGTCAATCAGCCCCAGCATTTT,CASSQMSKVNQPQHF
TRBV28,NA,NA,TRBJ2-3,TGTGCCAGCAGTAGCCCCCAAAGGGATACGCAGTATTTT,CASSSPQRDTQYF
TRBV4-2,NA,NA,TRBJ1-5,TGTGCCAGCAGCCATAGGAACGGGGATCTTTCCGTCAATCAGCCCCAGCATTTT,CASSHRNGDLSVNQPQHF
TRBV19,NA,NA,TRBJ1-1,TGTGCCAGTAGTCAGCATGGGGCAGGGGTGAACACTGAAGCTTTCTTT,CASSQHGAGVNTEAFF
TRBV5-6,NA,NA,TRBJ2-1,TGTGCCAGCAGCCTGAATCTCTCCCCTGAGCAGTTCTTC,CASSLNLSPEQFF
TRBV6-5,NA,NA,TRBJ2-7,TGTGCCAGCAGTTACTATTCAGAAAACTACGAGCAGTACTTC,CASSYYSENYEQYF
TRBV5-8,NA,NA,TRBJ1-1,TGTGCCAGCAGCTCCGGAGGACCGAACACTGAAGCTTTCTTT,CASSSGGPNTEAFF
TRBV7-2,once,TRBD2,TRBJ2-5,TGTGCCAGCAGCGTCTTTGCGGGGGTTCAAGAGACCCAGTACTTC,CASSVFAGVQETQYF
TRBV11-1,NA,NA,TRBJ2-5,TGTGCCAGCAGCTTTACTACCGAGGAGACCCAGTACTTC,CASSFTTEETQYF
TRBV5-1,NA,TRBD1,TRBJ1-6,TGCGCCAGCAGCTTGGATGCGACAGGGTACTCACCCCTCCACTTT,CASSLDATGYSPLHF
TRBV11-2,NA,NA,TRBJ2-3,TGTGCCAGCAGCTTAGGGAGTAGCGTGGTCCCAGATACGCAGTATTTT,CASSLGSSVVPDTQYF
TRBV29-1,NA,TRBD2,TRBJ2-5,TGCAGCGTTGCGGTTAGCGGGTCCCAGCAAGAGACCCAGTACTTC,CSVAVSGSQQETQYF
TRBV7-9,NA,NA,TRBJ2-1,TGTGCCAGCAGCTTACGGGGGTTGGGCTCCTACAATGAGCAGTTCTTC,CASSLRGLGSYNEQFF
TRBV7-2,once,NA,TRBJ1-3,TGTGCCAGCAGCGCCGCCTTTTCTGGAAACACCATATATTTT,CASSAAFSGNTIYF
TRBV7-9,once,NA,TRBJ2-2,TGTGCCAGCAGCCGTATCGTGGACACTTTAAACACCGGGGAGCTGTTTTTT,CASSRIVDTLNTGELFF
TRBV30,NA,NA,TRBJ2-7,TGTGCCTGGAGTGTTTCTAGCAGAGAGGGGCGGCAGTACTTC,CAWSVSSREGRQYF
TRBV28,NA,NA,TRBJ2-6,TGTGCCAGCAGTCAGGGTGGTGGGTCTGGGGCCAACGTCCTGACTTTC,CASSQGGGSGANVLTF
TRBV28,NA,NA,TRBJ2-7,TGTGCCAGCAGTTTTGAAGTCCCTCCCTACGAGCAGTACTTC,CASSFEVPPYEQYF
TRBV4-1,NA,NA,TRBJ2-3,TGCGCCAGCAGCCACAACACAGATACGCAGTATTTT,CASSHNTDTQYF
TRBV5-1,NA,NA,TRBJ1-6,TGCGCCAGCAGTCTAGACGGCCAGGGTAATTCACCCCTCCACTTT,CASSLDGQGNSPLHF
TRBV19,NA,TRBD1,TRBJ1-2,TGTGCCAGTAGTATAGATAAGTGGACAGGCTATGGCTACACCTTC,CASSIDKWTGYGYTF
TRBV2,NA,NA,TRBJ2-5,TGTGCCAGCAGGGGCAGGCAAGAGACCCAGTACTTC,CASRGRQETQYF
TRBV5-5,NA,TRBD1,TRBJ1-4,TGTGCCAGCAGTTGGATTGGGACAGGGGTTGAAAAACTGTTTTTT,CASSWIGTGVEKLFF
TRBV18,once,TRBD1,TRBJ1-5,TGTGCCAGCTCATCGACAGGGAATAGCAATCAGCCCCAGCATTTT,CASSSTGNSNQPQHF
TRBV6-1,NA,NA,TRBJ2-7,TGTGCCAGCAGTGAAGCGGGACCTGTCTACGAGCAGTACTTC,CASSEAGPVYEQYF
TRBV18,NA,NA,TRBJ2-7,TGTGCCAGCTCACCGGACAGAGGCGAGCAGTACTTC,CASSPDRGEQYF
TRBV5-4,NA,NA,TRBJ2-5,TGTGCCAGCAGCTTGGAAGCGGACAGTTGGGGAGGGACCCAGTACTTC,CASSLEADSWGGTQYF
TRBV28,NA,NA,TRBJ1-6,TGTGCCAGCAGGTTGTCAGGGAGCTATAATTCACCCCTCCACTTT,CASRLSGSYNSPLHF
TRBV27,NA,TRBD1,TRBJ2-7,TGTGCCAGCAGTTTATTAGGGACAGGCTACGAGCAGTACTTC,CASSLLGTGYEQYF
TRBV19,NA,NA,TRBJ1-1,TGTGCCAGTAGTATTGACGGTCGGAACACTGAAGCTTTCTTT,CASSIDGRNTEAFF
TRBV5-1,NA,NA,TRBJ2-1,TGCGCCAGCAGCCCTGGAGTGGGCGGGCCCTACAATGAGCAGTTCTTC,CASSPGVGGPYNEQFF
TRBV7-9,NA,TRBD1,TRBJ1-3,TGTGCCAGCAGTTCGGACAGGGACTCTGGAAACACCATATATTTT,CASSSDRDSGNTIYF
TRBV9,once,TRBD2,TRBJ2-5,TGTGCCAGCAGCGTAGACTCGAGCGGGATTTACTTC,CASSVDSSGIYF
TRBV7-6,NA,NA,TRBJ2-2,TGTGCCAGCACTTCCCGCAGGGAGGCCTACACCGGGGAGCTGTTTTTT,CASTSRREAYTGELFF
TRBV5-8,NA,NA,TRBJ1-3,TGTGCCAGCAGCTCAAGAGGGGACACCATATATTTT,CASSSRGDTIYF